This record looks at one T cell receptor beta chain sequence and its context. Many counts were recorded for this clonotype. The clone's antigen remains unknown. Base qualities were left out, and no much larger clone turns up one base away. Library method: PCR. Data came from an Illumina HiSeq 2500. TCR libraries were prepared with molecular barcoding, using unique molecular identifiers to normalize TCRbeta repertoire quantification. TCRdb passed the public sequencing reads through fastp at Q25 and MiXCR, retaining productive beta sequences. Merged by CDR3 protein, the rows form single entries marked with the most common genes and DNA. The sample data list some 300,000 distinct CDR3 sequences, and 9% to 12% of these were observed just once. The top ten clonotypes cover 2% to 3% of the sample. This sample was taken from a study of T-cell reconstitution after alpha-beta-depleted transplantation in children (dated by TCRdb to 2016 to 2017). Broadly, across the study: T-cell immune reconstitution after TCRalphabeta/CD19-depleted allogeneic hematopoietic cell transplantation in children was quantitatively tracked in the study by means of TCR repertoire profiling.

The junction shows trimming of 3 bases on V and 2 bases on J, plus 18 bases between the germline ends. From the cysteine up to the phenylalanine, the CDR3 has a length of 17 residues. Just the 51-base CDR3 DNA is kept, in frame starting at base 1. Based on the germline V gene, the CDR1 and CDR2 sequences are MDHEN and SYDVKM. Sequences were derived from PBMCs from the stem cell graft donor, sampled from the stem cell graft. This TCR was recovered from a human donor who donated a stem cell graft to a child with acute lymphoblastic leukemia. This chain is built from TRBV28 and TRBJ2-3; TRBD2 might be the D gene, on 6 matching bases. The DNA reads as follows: TGTGCCAGCAGTTTGGGGTCTCGGACTACCCTCACAGATACGCAGTATTTT. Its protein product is CASSLGSRTTLTDTQYF.